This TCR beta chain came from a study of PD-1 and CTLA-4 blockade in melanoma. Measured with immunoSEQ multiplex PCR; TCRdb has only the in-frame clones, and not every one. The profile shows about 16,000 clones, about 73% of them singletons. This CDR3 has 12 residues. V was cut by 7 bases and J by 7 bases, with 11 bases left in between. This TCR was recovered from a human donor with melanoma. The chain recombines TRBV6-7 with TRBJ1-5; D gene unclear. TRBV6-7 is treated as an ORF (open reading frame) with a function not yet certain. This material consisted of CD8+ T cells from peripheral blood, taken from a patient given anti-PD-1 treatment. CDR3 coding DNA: TGTGCCAGCATAGCCTTAAGGCAGCCCCAGCATTTT. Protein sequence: CASIALRQPQHF.